The 14 T cell receptor beta chains reported below all come from one sample, sequenced in a study of blood T cells in healthy people across ages. A second 7 to 11 cycle PCR used barcoded and J-beta primers. TCRdb used MiXCR to reprocess the 5' RACE reads, holding one entry per CDR3 protein. The profile shows more than 1,000,000 distinct CDR3 sequences, almost 25% of them singletons. The data were also submitted as part of a second study, on T cells of mothers and their children.

Sequenced input: blood. These receptors all come from a girl aged 2 to 10 in good health.

This clonotype was counted between two and nine times. The J gene is TRBJ2-5, the V gene TRBV7-9; possible D gene TRBD1, 6 bases. The end of the DNA aligns better with TRBJ2-7, so the J call may be wrong. The CDR3 contains 13 residues. The germline V gene has CDR1 SEHNR and CDR2 FQNEAQ (reference sequence). The CDR3 DNA sequence: TGTGCCAGCAGCTTAGCTAACAGGGACGAGCAGTACTTC. The encoded protein is CASSLANRDEQYF.

This clonotype has just a few counts. The V gene is TRBV20-1, the J gene TRBJ2-2; no definite D call. Trimming took off 2 bases at V and 5 bases at J, with 18 bases between the two ends. Germline loops: CDR1 DFQATT, CDR2 SNEGSKA (reference sequence). The CDR3 spans 16 residues. CDR3 loop: CSARPLPLGLTGELFF. In DNA form, the CDR3 reads TGCAGTGCTAGACCCCTACCATTGGGCTTAACCGGGGAGCTGTTTTTT.

This chain connects TRBV20-1 to TRBJ2-7; 8 bases are shared with TRBD1. The CDR3 runs 13 residues. The V and J ends lost 3 bases and 3 bases, in that order; junction bases with no gene match: 4. Germline V gene sequence: CDR1 DFQATT, CDR2 SNEGSKA (reference sequence). This chain's CDR3 is CSARAGGLYEQYF. Written as DNA, the CDR3 is TGCAGTGCTAGGGCAGGGGGCCTCTACGAGCAGTACTTC.

The V call is TRBV6-5, the J call TRBJ2-7; 7 bases are a match to TRBD1. The CDR3 length is 13 residues. From germline, CDR1 is MNHEY and CDR2 SVGAGI. The V gene end was trimmed by 6 bases and the J gene end by 5 bases; junction bases not matched to a gene: 7. The CDR3 DNA is TGTGCCAGCAGGTCCGGGACAGTCGACGAGCAGTACTTC. This gives the protein CASRSGTVDEQYF.

V and J are TRBV5-1 and TRBJ1-6; TRBD1 is a possible D gene (5 bases). The CDR3 contains 14 residues. The germline V gene has CDR1 SGHRS and CDR2 YFSETQ. With 1 base removed from V and 11 bases from J, the gap between germline ends came to 13 bases. CDR3 loop: CASSLTGGRAPLHF. The CDR3 region has the DNA TGCGCCAGCAGCTTGACCGGGGGTAGGGCACCCCTCCACTTT.

CDR3 coding DNA: TGTGCCAGCGGCTTGCTAGGCGCTGAGCAGTTCTTC. Its translation is CASGLLGAEQFF. The V and J genes are TRBV27 and TRBJ2-5; D remains unclear. The J call is in doubt because the DNA end fits TRBJ2-1 better. The CDR3 length is 12 residues. The germline CDR1 and CDR2 sequences are MNHEY and SMNVEV (reference sequence).

Concerning this clonotype: At one of its ends the junction is not consistent with the germline gene, which may arise from a read error. This rearrangement joins TRBV5-1 to TRBJ1-2; 9 nucleotides align to TRBD1. This CDR3 is 13 amino acids long. Germline values: CDR1 SGHRS, CDR2 YFSETQ. DNA for the CDR3: TGCGCCAGCACGCCGGGACAGGGTCTTGGCCACACCTTC. This codes for CASTPGQGLGHTF.

This clonotype was seen more than once but under ten times. The rearrangement joins TRBV5-1 to TRBJ1-3, with 7 nucleotides matching TRBD1. Germline V gives CDR1 SGHRS, CDR2 YFSETQ. The ends lost 4 bases at V and 0 bases at J; junction bases unmatched: 4. The CDR3 consists of 15 residues. The CDR3 nucleotides are TGCGCCAGCAGCGGAGACAGGGCCTCTGGAAACACCATATATTTT. Protein sequence: CASSGDRASGNTIYF.

The chain recombines TRBV18 with TRBJ1-1; D is perhaps TRBD1 (5 bases). Germline CDR1 reads KGHSH; CDR2 reads LQKENI. The CDR3 loop spans 16 amino acids. The V and J ends lost 6 bases and 5 bases respectively, with 22 bases between them. CDR3 nucleotide sequence: TGTGCCAGCTCCGCCTATCCCGGGGCCGGAGAAACTGAAGCTTTCTTT. The encoded protein is CASSAYPGAGETEAFF.

This chain connects TRBV7-8 to TRBJ2-3, with 10 bases lining up with TRBD2. This CDR3 has 17 residues. Germline CDR1 reads SGHVS; CDR2 reads FQNEAQ. The J segment lost 0 bases and the V segment lost 5 bases, leaving 8 bases of the junction unmatched. CDR3 bases: TGTGCCAGCAGCCAAACTATGACTAGCGGGAGCACAGATACGCAGTATTTT. Translating it yields CASSQTMTSGSTDTQYF. The full variable domain, in which reference TRBV7-8 and TRBJ2-3 provide the parts outside the CDR3, is GAGVSQSPRYKVAKRGQDVALRCDPISGHVSLFWYQQALGQGPEFLTYFQNEAQLDKSGLPSDRFFAERPEGSVSTLKIQRTQQEDSAVYLCASSQTMTSGSTDTQYFGPGTRLTVL.

The sample holds many counts of this clonotype. In DNA, the CDR3 is TGTGCCAGCAGTTTAGGGGGTCACGAGCAGTACTTC. Residues: CASSLGGHEQYF. This chain links TRBV12-3 or TRBV12-4 with TRBJ2-7; D remains unclear. The CDR3 spans 12 residues. V was clipped by 1 base and J by 5 bases, with 6 bases between them.

A few counts support this clonotype. The chain employs TRBV4-3 and TRBJ2-7; 9 bases are a match to TRBD2. Germline V gene lookup returns CDR1 LGHNA and CDR2 YSLEER. The CDR3 has 16 amino acids. Trimming took 0 bases from V and 2 from J; bases not matched to a gene: 5. CDR3 protein: CASSQDKRGAAYEQYF. The DNA of the CDR3 is TGCGCCAGCAGCCAAGATAAGCGGGGGGCCGCCTACGAGCAGTACTTC.

This chain uses TRBV10-3 with TRBJ1-1; a weak D match, TRBD1 (5 bases). The CDR3 has 15 residues. V lost 2 bases, J lost 3 bases, and 13 bases lay in between. Looked up from germline, CDR1 is ENHRY and CDR2 is SYGVKD. CDR3 protein: CAISERGGKDTEAFF. CDR3 sequence (DNA): TGTGCCATCAGTGAGAGGGGCGGAAAGGACACTGAAGCTTTCTTT.

This chain uses TRBV27 with TRBJ2-7; D possibly corresponds to TRBD2 (5 bases). CDR1 MNHEY and CDR2 SMNVEV come from the germline V gene (reference sequence). V lost 3 bases to trimming and J lost 3 bases, with 12 bases between them. CDR3 length equals 14 residues. The CDR3 sequence: CASSFGPEGYEQYF. The CDR3 bases are TGTGCCAGCAGTTTTGGCCCCGAGGGCTACGAGCAGTACTTC.